These T cell receptor beta chains were read from a single sample in a study of radiation and T cells in renal cell carcinoma. Generated by immunoSEQ multiplex PCR, the TCRdb table keeps only in-frame clones and is missing some. The sample yields 120,000 or so clones, more than 75% seen once. The specimen was blood, collected from a patient whose treatment included radiotherapy and nephrectomy. The receptor set was obtained from a woman between 65 and 79 years old with renal cell carcinoma. Each CDR3 is given with its conserved first and last residue. Fields, in order: J gene, clone size, D gene, V gene, CDR3 DNA, CDR3 protein. D genes are given only for firm matches. For some rows the clone size is stated as once, few or many, or as a class when expanded; others skip it.

J gene: TRBJ1-2
clone size: .
D gene: .
V gene: TRBV5-4
CDR3 DNA: TGTGCCAGCAGCTTGGGGGGAGGGAAGGAAGGCTACACCTTC
CDR3 protein: CASSLGGGKEGYTF

J gene: TRBJ1-2
clone size: .
D gene: .
V gene: TRBV19
CDR3 DNA: TGTGCCAGTAGTAGCGGCACTAAGAGGGGCTACACCTTC
CDR3 protein: CASSSGTKRGYTF

J gene: TRBJ2-7
clone size: .
D gene: .
V gene: TRBV29-1
CDR3 DNA: TGCAGCGTAGCCCGGGACCCATCCTACGAGCAGTACTTC
CDR3 protein: CSVARDPSYEQYF

J gene: TRBJ2-3
clone size: .
D gene: .
V gene: TRBV19
CDR3 DNA: TGTGCCAGTAGTATGTCGTCCGGTAAGAGTACAGATACGCAGTATTTT
CDR3 protein: CASSMSSGKSTDTQYF

J gene: TRBJ2-1
clone size: .
D gene: .
V gene: TRBV6-1
CDR3 DNA: TGTGCCAGCCCGGCCGGAGTCAGAGGGTTCTTC
CDR3 protein: CASPAGVRGFF

J gene: TRBJ1-5
clone size: .
D gene: TRBD1
V gene: TRBV19
CDR3 DNA: TGTGCCAGTAGTAGGGAGGGGGCAAGGAGCAATCAGCCCCAGCATTTT
CDR3 protein: CASSREGARSNQPQHF

J gene: TRBJ1-4
clone size: .
D gene: .
V gene: TRBV7-2
CDR3 DNA: TGTGCCAGCAGCTTAGCCTACTTTGAAAAACTGTTTTTT
CDR3 protein: CASSLAYFEKLFF

J gene: TRBJ1-2
clone size: .
D gene: .
V gene: TRBV30
CDR3 DNA: TGTGCCTGTGGACAGAACTATGGCTACACCTTC
CDR3 protein: CACGQNYGYTF

J gene: TRBJ1-2
clone size: .
D gene: .
V gene: TRBV10-3
CDR3 DNA: TGTGCCATCGGTGGAGGAGACTATGGCTACACCTTC
CDR3 protein: CAIGGGDYGYTF

J gene: TRBJ1-2
clone size: .
D gene: TRBD1
V gene: TRBV7-6
CDR3 DNA: TGTGCCAGCAGCTTAGCCGGGACAGGGGCTAGAGATGGCTACACCTTC
CDR3 protein: CASSLAGTGARDGYTF

J gene: TRBJ1-1
clone size: .
D gene: .
V gene: TRBV4-3
CDR3 DNA: TGCGCCAGCAGCCAAGAACTGGGAGTGGAGAGGGCGGCTGAAGCTTTCTTT
CDR3 protein: CASSQELGVERAAEAFF

J gene: TRBJ2-2
clone size: .
D gene: .
V gene: TRBV20-1
CDR3 DNA: TGCAGTGCTACCTCGCCCGGGGAGCTGTTTTTT
CDR3 protein: CSATSPGELFF

J gene: TRBJ1-3
clone size: .
D gene: .
V gene: TRBV4-2
CDR3 DNA: TGTGCCAGCAGTGGGAACTTGGGCGGTAGCTCTGGAAACACCATATATTTT
CDR3 protein: CASSGNLGGSSGNTIYF

J gene: TRBJ2-7
clone size: .
D gene: .
V gene: TRBV10-3
CDR3 DNA: TGTGCCATCAGTCATCTACCTCCTACCTACGAGCAGTACTTC
CDR3 protein: CAISHLPPTYEQYF

J gene: TRBJ1-1
clone size: .
D gene: .
V gene: TRBV18
CDR3 DNA: TGTGCCAGCTCACTCTCTACGGCGGGGAACACTGAAGCTTTCTTT
CDR3 protein: CASSLSTAGNTEAFF

J gene: TRBJ2-5
clone size: few
D gene: TRBD1
V gene: TRBV14
CDR3 DNA: TGTGCCAGCAGCCAAGGACAGGGACGCAGAAAGACCCAGTACTTC
CDR3 protein: CASSQGQGRRKTQYF

J gene: TRBJ2-7
clone size: .
D gene: TRBD1
V gene: TRBV5-8
CDR3 DNA: TGTGCCAGCAGCTTGGCCGGGACAGGGACATCCGAGCAGTACTTC
CDR3 protein: CASSLAGTGTSEQYF

J gene: TRBJ2-2
clone size: .
D gene: .
V gene: TRBV5-1
CDR3 DNA: TGCGCCAGCAGCTTGGGTGTGACAGGGAACACCGGGGAGCTGTTTTTT
CDR3 protein: CASSLGVTGNTGELFF

J gene: TRBJ2-3
clone size: .
D gene: TRBD1
V gene: TRBV19
CDR3 DNA: TGTGCCAGTAGTATTAGGGACAGGGCAACCCCAGATACGCAGTATTTT
CDR3 protein: CASSIRDRATPDTQYF

J gene: TRBJ1-6
clone size: .
D gene: TRBD1
V gene: TRBV14
CDR3 DNA: TGTGCCAGCAGCCAAGGACAGGGGGGGAATTCACCCCTCCACTTT
CDR3 protein: CASSQGQGGNSPLHF

J gene: TRBJ2-7
clone size: .
D gene: .
V gene: TRBV7-8
CDR3 DNA: TGTGCCAGCAGCCAATATTTCCCATCCTACGAGCAGTACTTC
CDR3 protein: CASSQYFPSYEQYF

J gene: TRBJ2-1
clone size: .
D gene: .
V gene: TRBV7-2
CDR3 DNA: TGTGCCAGCAGCTTAGGAGGGTCTTCCAATGAGCAGTTCTTC
CDR3 protein: CASSLGGSSNEQFF

J gene: TRBJ1-5
clone size: .
D gene: .
V gene: TRBV28
CDR3 DNA: TGTGCCAGCTCCCCGAGGGATCAGCCCCAGCATTTT
CDR3 protein: CASSPRDQPQHF

J gene: TRBJ2-3
clone size: .
D gene: .
V gene: TRBV4-3
CDR3 DNA: TGCGCCAGCAGCCAAGATCTCAGCACAGCGGCGCAGTATTTT
CDR3 protein: CASSQDLSTAAQYF

J gene: TRBJ1-2
clone size: .
D gene: TRBD1
V gene: TRBV4-2
CDR3 DNA: TGTGCCAGCAGCCAAGAGTCAGGACAGGATTATGGCTACACCTTC
CDR3 protein: CASSQESGQDYGYTF

J gene: TRBJ2-5
clone size: .
D gene: TRBD1
V gene: TRBV7-3
CDR3 DNA: TGTGCCAGCAGCTCCACGGGACAGGGAGAGGAGACCCAGTACTTC
CDR3 protein: CASSSTGQGEETQYF

J gene: TRBJ2-3
clone size: .
D gene: TRBD2
V gene: TRBV10-2
CDR3 DNA: TGCGCCAGTAGGACTAGCGGGGAGGATACGCAGTATTTT
CDR3 protein: CASRTSGEDTQYF

J gene: TRBJ2-5
clone size: .
D gene: TRBD2
V gene: TRBV5-5
CDR3 DNA: TGTGCCAGCAGCAGGGGACCCCTGGGAGCGGGGGGTGGAGAGACCCAGTACTTC
CDR3 protein: CASSRGPLGAGGGETQYF

J gene: TRBJ1-2
clone size: .
D gene: .
V gene: TRBV21-1
CDR3 DNA: TGTGCCAGCACGGAGGACAGCCCTTTTTTCGATGGCTACACCTTC
CDR3 protein: CASTEDSPFFDGYTF

J gene: TRBJ1-2
clone size: .
D gene: .
V gene: TRBV28
CDR3 DNA: TGTGCCAGCAGGCCGGGACTATCCTATGGCTACACCTTC
CDR3 protein: CASRPGLSYGYTF

J gene: TRBJ1-1
clone size: .
D gene: .
V gene: TRBV6-5
CDR3 DNA: TGTGCCAGCCAGGAACGGATGAACACTGAAGCTTTCTTT
CDR3 protein: CASQERMNTEAFF

J gene: TRBJ1-2
clone size: .
D gene: .
V gene: TRBV21-1
CDR3 DNA: TGTGCCAGCAGCAAAGATACGGCTTGGGATGGCTACACCTTC
CDR3 protein: CASSKDTAWDGYTF

J gene: TRBJ1-5
clone size: .
D gene: .
V gene: TRBV6-1
CDR3 DNA: TGTGCCAGCAGTGAAGCGCTGCCCCGGGCCCGCAATCAGCCCCAGCATTTT
CDR3 protein: CASSEALPRARNQPQHF

J gene: TRBJ1-5
clone size: .
D gene: TRBD1
V gene: TRBV15
CDR3 DNA: TGTGCCACCAGCAGGTCCGGGACAGGGAGTCTTCCCCAGCATTTT
CDR3 protein: CATSRSGTGSLPQHF

J gene: TRBJ1-5
clone size: .
D gene: .
V gene: TRBV30
CDR3 DNA: TGTGCCTGGAGGGGGGGAGACAATCAGCCCCAGCATTTT
CDR3 protein: CAWRGGDNQPQHF

J gene: TRBJ2-1
clone size: .
D gene: .
V gene: TRBV12-1
CDR3 DNA: TGTGCCAGCAACGGTGAAGGGACAGGGGGCTTCAATGAGCAGTTCTTC
CDR3 protein: CASNGEGTGGFNEQFF

J gene: TRBJ2-5
clone size: .
D gene: .
V gene: TRBV21-1
CDR3 DNA: TGTGCCAGCAGCAAAGAGACTAGCGGGGGGGATTGGGAGACCCAGTACTTC
CDR3 protein: CASSKETSGGDWETQYF

J gene: TRBJ2-7
clone size: .
D gene: .
V gene: TRBV14
CDR3 DNA: TGTGCCAGCAGCCAAGACCCAGGATCCTACGAGCAGTACTTC
CDR3 protein: CASSQDPGSYEQYF

J gene: TRBJ1-2
clone size: .
D gene: .
V gene: TRBV19
CDR3 DNA: TGTGCCAGTAGTATTGGGCTGCAGGGACGGGACTATGGCTACACCTTC
CDR3 protein: CASSIGLQGRDYGYTF

J gene: TRBJ1-1
clone size: .
D gene: .
V gene: TRBV15
CDR3 DNA: TGTGCCACCAGCAGAGGACAGAACACTGAAGCTTTCTTT
CDR3 protein: CATSRGQNTEAFF

J gene: TRBJ2-1
clone size: .
D gene: .
V gene: TRBV5-6
CDR3 DNA: TGTGCCAGCAGCCTGGAGGCTAACAATGAGCAGTTCTTC
CDR3 protein: CASSLEANNEQFF

J gene: TRBJ1-2
clone size: .
D gene: TRBD1
V gene: TRBV6-5
CDR3 DNA: TGTGCCAGCAGTTCTCGACAGGGGGAAGGATACACCTTC
CDR3 protein: CASSSRQGEGYTF

J gene: TRBJ1-1
clone size: once
D gene: .
V gene: TRBV28
CDR3 DNA: TGTGCCAGCAGTTTAATCATGAACACTGAAGCTTTCTTT
CDR3 protein: CASSLIMNTEAFF

J gene: TRBJ2-7
clone size: .
D gene: TRBD1
V gene: TRBV11-2
CDR3 DNA: TGTGCCAGCAGCTTAACCTACACAGGGGCCTTCTACGAGCAGTACTTC
CDR3 protein: CASSLTYTGAFYEQYF

J gene: TRBJ1-1
clone size: .
D gene: .
V gene: TRBV5-1
CDR3 DNA: TGCGCCAGCAGCTTAGGGAGGAGGAGTAGGGGAGCTTTCTTT
CDR3 protein: CASSLGRRSRGAFF

J gene: TRBJ2-5
clone size: .
D gene: TRBD2
V gene: TRBV5-4
CDR3 DNA: TGTGCCAGCAGCTTGGGACTAGCGGGACAAGAGACCCAGTACTTC
CDR3 protein: CASSLGLAGQETQYF

J gene: TRBJ1-4
clone size: once
D gene: .
V gene: TRBV28
CDR3 DNA: TGTGCCAGCAGTAGCGGGGCGCGGGAGGACGAAAAACTGTTTTTT
CDR3 protein: CASSSGAREDEKLFF

J gene: TRBJ2-1
clone size: .
D gene: TRBD1
V gene: TRBV7-7
CDR3 DNA: TGTGCTAGCAGCGTGGGACAGGGGGCCCACAATGAGCAGTTCTTC
CDR3 protein: CASSVGQGAHNEQFF

J gene: TRBJ1-5
clone size: once
D gene: TRBD1
V gene: TRBV28
CDR3 DNA: TGTGCCAGCACCCGGACAGGGTATGGTCAGCCCCAGCATTTT
CDR3 protein: CASTRTGYGQPQHF